Listed here are 3 T cell receptor beta chains from one sample, sequenced in a study of T cell repertoires in cytomegalovirus infection. TCRdb passed the reads through MiXCR, listing each CDR3 protein once. Of about 350,000 distinct CDR3 sequences in the sample, about 32% were seen once. Which antigens these TCRs recognize remains unknown. The sequenced sample was cultured PBMCs, obtained from culture after CMV antigen stimulation. These receptors came from a human donor in good health (CMV status not recorded). Some clones in this sample may be carry-over from other donors' samples.

CDR3 nucleotides: TGTGCCAGCAGCTTCCCGAGCGAGAACTCCTACGAGCAGTACTTC. Its translation: CASSFPSENSYEQYF. V is TRBV7-8 and J is TRBJ2-7; D ambiguous. The V gene lost 3 bases and the J gene lost 0 bases, with 12 bases spanning the gap. CDR1 and CDR2 from the germline V gene are SGHVS and FQNEAQ. The CDR3 spans 15 residues.

V gene TRBV6-5 combines with J gene TRBJ2-3; 12 bases line up with TRBD2. Germline V gives CDR1 MNHEY, CDR2 SVGAGI. The V segment lost 6 bases and the J segment 8 bases; nucleotides outside the gene matches: 12. The CDR3 has 16 residues. CDR3 DNA: TGTGCCAGCAGCTTTAGACTAGCGGGAGCTCTGGGTACGCAGTATTTT. Amino acid sequence: CASSFRLAGALGTQYF.

This rearrangement joins TRBV12-3 or TRBV12-4 to TRBJ1-5, with 7 nucleotides matching TRBD1. This CDR3 is 16 amino acids long. Trimming cost V 1 base and J 2 bases; bases outside gene matches: 5. The chain's CDR3 is CASSLGQTGGNQPQHF. The CDR3 DNA sequence: TGTGCCAGCAGTTTAGGACAAACAGGGGGCAATCAGCCCCAGCATTTT.